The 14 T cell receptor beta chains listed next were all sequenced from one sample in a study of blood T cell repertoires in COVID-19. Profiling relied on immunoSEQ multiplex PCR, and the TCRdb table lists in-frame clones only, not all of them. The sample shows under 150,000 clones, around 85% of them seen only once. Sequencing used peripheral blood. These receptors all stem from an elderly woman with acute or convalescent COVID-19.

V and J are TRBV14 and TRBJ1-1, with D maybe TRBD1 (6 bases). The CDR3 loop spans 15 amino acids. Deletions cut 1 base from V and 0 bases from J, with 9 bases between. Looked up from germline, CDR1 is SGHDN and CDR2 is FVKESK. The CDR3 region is CASSQAGTLNTEAFF. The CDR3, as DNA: TGTGCCAGCAGCCAAGCCGGGACATTGAACACTGAAGCTTTCTTT.

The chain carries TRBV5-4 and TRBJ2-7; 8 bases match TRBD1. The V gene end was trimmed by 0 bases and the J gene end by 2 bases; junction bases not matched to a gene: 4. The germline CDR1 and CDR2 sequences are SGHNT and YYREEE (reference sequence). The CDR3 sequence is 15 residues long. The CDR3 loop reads CASSLDRGSTYEQYF. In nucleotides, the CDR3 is TGTGCCAGCAGCTTGGACAGGGGGAGCACCTACGAGCAGTACTTC. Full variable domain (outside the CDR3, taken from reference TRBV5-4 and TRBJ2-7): ETGVTQSPTHLIKTRGQQVTLRCSSQSGHNTVSWYQQALGQGPQFIFQYYREEENGRGNFPPRFSGLQFPNYSSELNVNALELDDSALYLCASSLDRGSTYEQYFGPGTRLTVT.

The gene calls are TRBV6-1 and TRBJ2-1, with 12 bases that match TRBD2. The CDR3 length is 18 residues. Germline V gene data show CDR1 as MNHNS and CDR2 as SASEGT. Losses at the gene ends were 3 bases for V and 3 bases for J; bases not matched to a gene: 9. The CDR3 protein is CASSELVGLAGHYNEQFF. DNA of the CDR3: TGTGCCAGCAGTGAGTTAGTTGGACTAGCGGGACACTACAATGAGCAGTTCTTC.

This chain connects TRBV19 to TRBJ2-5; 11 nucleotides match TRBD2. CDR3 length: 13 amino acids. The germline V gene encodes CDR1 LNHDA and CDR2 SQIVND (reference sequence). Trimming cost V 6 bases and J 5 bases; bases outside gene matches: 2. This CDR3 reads CASRASGRETQYF. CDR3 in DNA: TGTGCCAGTAGGGCTAGCGGGAGGGAGACCCAGTACTTC.

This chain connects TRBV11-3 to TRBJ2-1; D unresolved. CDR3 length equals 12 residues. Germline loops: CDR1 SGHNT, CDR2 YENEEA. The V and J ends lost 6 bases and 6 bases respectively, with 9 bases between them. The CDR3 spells CASSASSNEQFF. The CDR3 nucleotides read TGTGCCAGCAGTGCCTCGAGCAATGAGCAGTTCTTC. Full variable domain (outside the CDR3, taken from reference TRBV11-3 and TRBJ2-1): EAGVVQSPRYKIIEKKQPVAFWCNPISGHNTLYWYLQNLGQGPELLIRYENEEAVDDSQLPKDRFSAERLKGVDSTLKIQPAELGDSAVYLCASSASSNEQFFGPGTRLTVL.

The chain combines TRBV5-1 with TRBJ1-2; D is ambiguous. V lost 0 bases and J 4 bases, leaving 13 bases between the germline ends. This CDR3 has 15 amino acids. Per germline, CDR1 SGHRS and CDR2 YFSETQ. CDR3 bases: TGCGCCAGCAGCTTGGACAGCATCCCACTCTATGGCTACACCTTC. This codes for CASSLDSIPLYGYTF.

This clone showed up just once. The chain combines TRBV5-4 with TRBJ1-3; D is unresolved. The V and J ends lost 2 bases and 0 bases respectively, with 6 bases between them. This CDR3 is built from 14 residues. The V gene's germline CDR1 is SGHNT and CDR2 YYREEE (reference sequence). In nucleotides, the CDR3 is TGTGCCAGCAGCTTCGGACTCTCTGGAAACACCATATATTTT. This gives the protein CASSFGLSGNTIYF.

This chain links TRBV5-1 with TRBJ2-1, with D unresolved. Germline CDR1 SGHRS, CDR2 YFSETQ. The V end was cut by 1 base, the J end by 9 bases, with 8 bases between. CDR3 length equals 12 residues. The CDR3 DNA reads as TGCGCCAGCAGCTTGATGGGCTCTGAGCAGTTCTTC. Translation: CASSLMGSEQFF.

The CDR3: CASSTPGGPTDTQYF. CDR3 sequence (DNA): TGTGCCAGCAGTACTCCGGGAGGCCCCACAGATACGCAGTATTTT. This sequence joins TRBV6-5 and TRBJ2-3; 7 nucleotides match TRBD2. The CDR3 runs to 15 residues. Germline V gives CDR1 MNHEY, CDR2 SVGAGI. V shed 5 bases, J shed 2 bases, and the junction held 7 bases outside the gene matches.

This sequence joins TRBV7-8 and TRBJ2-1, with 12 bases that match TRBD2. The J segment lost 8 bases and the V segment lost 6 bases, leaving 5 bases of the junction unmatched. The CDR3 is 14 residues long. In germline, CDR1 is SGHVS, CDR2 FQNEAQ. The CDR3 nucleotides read TGTGCCAGCAGTCAGACTAGCGGGAGTGATGAGCAGTTCTTC. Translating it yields CASSQTSGSDEQFF. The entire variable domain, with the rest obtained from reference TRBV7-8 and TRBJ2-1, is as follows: GAGVSQSPRYKVAKRGQDVALRCDPISGHVSLFWYQQALGQGPEFLTYFQNEAQLDKSGLPSDRFFAERPEGSVSTLKIQRTQQEDSAVYLCASSQTSGSDEQFFGPGTRLTVL.

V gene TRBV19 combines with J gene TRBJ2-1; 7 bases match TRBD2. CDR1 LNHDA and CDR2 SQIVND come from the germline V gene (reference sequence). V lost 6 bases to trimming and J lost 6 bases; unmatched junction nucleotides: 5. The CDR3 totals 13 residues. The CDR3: CASSVRGSNEQFF. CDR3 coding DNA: TGTGCCAGTAGCGTGCGGGGGTCCAATGAGCAGTTCTTC.

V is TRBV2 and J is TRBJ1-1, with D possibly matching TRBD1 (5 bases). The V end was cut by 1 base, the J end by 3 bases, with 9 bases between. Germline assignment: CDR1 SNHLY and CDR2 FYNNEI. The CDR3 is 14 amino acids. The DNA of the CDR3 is TGTGCCAGCAGTGAAGTGGGGGGTGACACTGAAGCTTTCTTT. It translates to CASSEVGGDTEAFF.

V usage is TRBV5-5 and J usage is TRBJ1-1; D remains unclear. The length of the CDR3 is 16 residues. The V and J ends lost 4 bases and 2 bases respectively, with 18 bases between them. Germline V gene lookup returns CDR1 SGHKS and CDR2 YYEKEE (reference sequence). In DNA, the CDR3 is TGTGCCAGCAGCCCGGGTGGGTCAGCCCGAAACACTGAAGCTTTCTTT. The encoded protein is CASSPGGSARNTEAFF. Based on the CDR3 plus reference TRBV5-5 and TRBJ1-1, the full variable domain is DAGVTQSPTHLIKTRGQQVTLRCSPISGHKSVSWYQQVLGQGPQFIFQYYEKEERGRGNFPDRFSARQFPNYSSELNVNALLLGDSALYLCASSPGGSARNTEAFFGQGTRLTVV.

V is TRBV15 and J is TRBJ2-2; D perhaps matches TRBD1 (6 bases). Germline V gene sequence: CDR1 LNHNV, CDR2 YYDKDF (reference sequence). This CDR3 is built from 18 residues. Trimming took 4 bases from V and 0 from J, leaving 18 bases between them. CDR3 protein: CATSTRWGQGTNTGELFF. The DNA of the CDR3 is TGTGCCACCAGCACCAGGTGGGGGCAGGGGACGAACACCGGGGAGCTGTTTTTT.